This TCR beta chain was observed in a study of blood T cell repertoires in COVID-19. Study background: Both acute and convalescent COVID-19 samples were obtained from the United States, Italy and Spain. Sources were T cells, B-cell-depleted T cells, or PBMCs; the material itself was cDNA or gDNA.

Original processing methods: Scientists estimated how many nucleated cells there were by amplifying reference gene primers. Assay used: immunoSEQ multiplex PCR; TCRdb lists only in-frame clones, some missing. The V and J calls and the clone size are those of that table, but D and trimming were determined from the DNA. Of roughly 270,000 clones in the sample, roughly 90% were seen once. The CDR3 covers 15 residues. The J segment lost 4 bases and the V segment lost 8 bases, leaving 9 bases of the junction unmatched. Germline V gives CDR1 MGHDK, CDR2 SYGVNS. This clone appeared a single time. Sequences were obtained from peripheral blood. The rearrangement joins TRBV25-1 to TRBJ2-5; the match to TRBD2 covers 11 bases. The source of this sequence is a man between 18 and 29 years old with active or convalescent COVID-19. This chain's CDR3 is CASADLAGGSETQYF. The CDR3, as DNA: TGTGCCAGCGCGGACCTAGCGGGGGGTTCAGAGACCCAGTACTTC.